This T cell receptor (beta chain) was obtained from a study of molecular identifiers for immune sequencing clone quantification. Comments on this clonotype: Sequence at one end of the junction differs from germline and may be a read error.

TCRdb ran MiXCR on the PCR reads and lists one entry per CDR3 protein. This sample has 550,000 to 750,000 distinct CDR3 sequences, with nearly 20% found just once. The sequence came from a human donor in good health. Some libraries in this study had Jurkat cell RNA spiked in. Sequenced sample: naive CD8+ T cells from blood, with Jurkat cell RNA spiked in. Subset given: FACS-sorted CD8+CD4-CCR7+CD45RA+ naive T cells.

Here the CDR3 reads CASGLSPYEQYF. CDR3 DNA sequence: TGTGCCAGCGGCTTGTCCCCCTACGAGCAGTACTTC. The chain combines TRBV7-9 with TRBJ2-7; D not certain. Germline V lookup: CDR1 SEHNR, CDR2 FQNEAQ (reference sequence). This CDR3 is 12 amino acids long.